This is a list of T cell receptor beta chains from one sample in a study of siplizumab effects on memory and regulatory T cells. The data were produced by immunoSEQ multiplex PCR, yet TCRdb's version contains in-frame clones alone and is incomplete. Of approximately 94,000 clones in the sample, about 95% were seen once. Input material: non-Treg CD4+ T cells sorted from blood. These receptors were obtained from a human donor in good health. Each CDR3 is given with its conserved first and last residue. The order of the fields is clone size, CDR3 length, D gene, J gene, V gene, CDR3 protein, CDR3 DNA. The D gene is left open where the match is weak. Clone size is shown for a subset of rows, as once, few, many or a class of expanded clone.

>.|14|.|TRBJ2-2|TRBV5-1
CASSWGRDAGELFF
TGCGCCAGCAGCTGGGGGCGGGACGCCGGGGAGCTGTTTTTT
>.|15|TRBD2|TRBJ2-3|TRBV11-2
CASTGTSGTGDTQYF
TGTGCCAGCACCGGGACTAGCGGGACGGGAGATACGCAGTATTTT
>.|13|.|TRBJ2-2|TRBV15
CATSRDLPGELFF
TGTGCCACCAGCAGAGACCTCCCCGGGGAGCTGTTTTTT
>.|17|.|TRBJ1-3|TRBV10-2
CASSGTLGRLSGNTIYF
TGCGCCAGCAGTGGGACCTTGGGACGGTTATCTGGAAACACCATATATTTT
>.|14|.|TRBJ1-4|TRBV5-1
CASSLTVDREKLFF
TGCGCCAGCAGCTTGACAGTGGATCGGGAAAAACTGTTTTTT
>.|16|TRBD1|TRBJ1-2|TRBV10-2
CASSESRGGGDYGYTF
TGCGCCAGCAGTGAGTCGAGGGGAGGGGGCGACTATGGCTACACCTTC
>.|15|.|TRBJ1-5|TRBV28
CASSFDGLSNQPQHF
TGTGCCAGCAGTTTTGACGGTCTTAGCAATCAGCCCCAGCATTTT
>once|15|.|TRBJ1-1|TRBV27
CASSLSRQGNTEAFF
TGTGCCAGCAGTTTATCTCGCCAAGGGAACACTGAAGCTTTCTTT
>once|16|TRBD1|TRBJ2-7|TRBV7-9
CASSLVYDRGRNEQYF
TGTGCCAGCAGCTTAGTGTATGACAGGGGGCGCAACGAGCAGTACTTC
>.|17|TRBD1|TRBJ1-3|TRBV5-6
CASSRRTGGTSGNTIYF
TGTGCCAGCAGCAGAAGGACAGGGGGGACCTCTGGAAACACCATATATTTT
>.|16|.|TRBJ2-3|TRBV10-1
CASSEWPGVGTDTQYF
TGCGCCAGCAGTGAGTGGCCGGGAGTGGGCACAGATACGCAGTATTTT
>.|13|.|TRBJ1-2|TRBV11-2
CASRHPLGRGYTF
TGTGCCAGCAGACACCCCCTAGGCCGCGGCTACACCTTC
>.|15|TRBD1|TRBJ1-1|TRBV7-9
CASSQGQGAGTEAFF
TGTGCCAGCAGTCAAGGACAGGGCGCGGGCACTGAAGCTTTCTTT
>.|14|TRBD1|TRBJ2-5|TRBV7-7
CASSPRGPGETQYF
TGTGCTAGCAGCCCAAGGGGGCCGGGGGAGACCCAGTACTTC
>.|13|TRBD2|TRBJ2-7|TRBV11-1
CASSAGGGYEQYF
TGTGCCAGCAGCGCGGGAGGTGGATACGAGCAGTACTTC